Listed below are T cell receptor beta chains from one sample, sequenced in a study of cytotoxic CD8 clonotypes in ibrutinib-treated CLL. Profiled with immunoSEQ multiplex PCR; TCRdb holds only in-frame clones, not every one. The top ten hold roughly 6% of the sample, which has 300,000 or so clones, 60% to 80% seen once. The sequencing here drew on PBMCs, taken after 36 months of ibrutinib treatment. Source of these receptors: a human donor with chronic lymphocytic leukemia. The CDR3 runs from the conserved cysteine through the conserved F or W. Each record gives: V gene, clone size, D gene, CDR3 protein. The D gene is left open where the match is weak. Only some rows state a clone size, as once, few, many or a class for expanded clones.

>TRBV5-1|.|.
CASSLESSGNTIYF
>TRBV29-1|.|.
CSVGPIRSSYNEQFF
>TRBV6-4|.|TRBD1
CARLLEPGQPRVGYTF
>TRBV5-3|once|TRBD2
CARSRVLAGVCEQFF
>TRBV4-3|.|.
CASSQDVGRYYEQYF
>TRBV2|.|.
CASLRAGTDTQYF
>TRBV5-1|.|.
CASSYEWGHYNEQFF
>TRBV5-1|.|.
CASSWTLGEETQYF
>TRBV5-5|few|.
CASSAQDRSFVYVLTF
>TRBV2|.|.
CASRADRKNEKLFF
>TRBV7-9|.|.
CASSFKDEAFF
>TRBV5-1|.|TRBD1
CASSTGTVNNEQFF
>TRBV5-1|few|.
CASSLPSQETQYF
>TRBV14|few|.
CASSQGRVNTEAFF
>TRBV29-1|.|TRBD1
CSVEPRQGIWDQETQYF
>TRBV5-5|.|TRBD1
CASSPPGQGAIMSHTDTQYF
>TRBV7-2|.|.
CASSPGPTYEQYF
>TRBV7-8|.|.
CASSLNTNTEAFF
>TRBV5-4|.|TRBD1
CASSLPGQANYEQYF
>TRBV6-5|.|TRBD1
CASRTDRAHTDTQYF
>TRBV2|.|.
CASSVVVGTQYF
>TRBV28|.|.
CASSPSTWTDTQYF
>TRBV6-5|few|.
CASSYRNLEGYTF
>TRBV5-1|.|.
CASSLGRRITDTQYF
>TRBV9|once|.
CASSPQADTQYF
>TRBV28|few|TRBD1
CASSPQGYTGELFF
>TRBV19|.|.
CASEGFADIQYF
>TRBV5-4|.|.
CASSLAGQWSSYEQYF
>TRBV5-4|.|TRBD2
CASSPLPGGYEQYF
>TRBV5-1|.|.
CASSLVSRMNAEAFF
>TRBV6-5|once|TRBD1
CASREGQGASYEQYF
>TRBV7-3|.|.
CASSLGRGRNTIYF
>TRBV29-1|.|TRBD2
CSAGLAGGSGELFF
>TRBV5-1|few|.
CASSLRGLMNTEAFF
>TRBV7-9|.|TRBD1
CASSGLRGPNTEAFF
>TRBV5-8|.|.
CASSLEGLGSWVGYTGELFF
>TRBV11-2|.|TRBD1
CASRRTGGNEQFF
>TRBV19|.|TRBD2
CASSPWSGGFNEQFF
>TRBV5-1|.|.
CASSLGINNEQFF
>TRBV5-6|few|.
CASSPWPGAETQYF
>TRBV27|.|.
CASSLSMVADTQYF
>TRBV5-8|.|TRBD1
CASSSGQTYPFSGANVLTF
>TRBV6-5|.|TRBD1
CASGQGIETQYF
>TRBV1|.|.
CTSSQEGTRLAGGPRETQYF
>TRBV15|few|TRBD1
CATSRDPLGDVPGGSSGANVLTF
>TRBV10-2|once|.
CASSETNLYGYTF
>TRBV19|.|.
CASSIGQKYQPQHF
>TRBV19|.|.
CASSHSGPSWSGELFF
>TRBV4-1|.|.
CASSLDGSGANVLTF
>TRBV11-2|few|.
CASSHHFLASFNEQFF
>TRBV5-1|few|TRBD2
CASSETSYTTVEQYF
>TRBV6-4|.|TRBD1
CASSVTQDRGRDAIGYEQYF
>TRBV6-5|.|.
CASSNDASETQYF
>TRBV5-1|few|.
CASSLAVLATDTQYF
>TRBV6-1|.|.
CASSDFVSNLLAKNIQYF